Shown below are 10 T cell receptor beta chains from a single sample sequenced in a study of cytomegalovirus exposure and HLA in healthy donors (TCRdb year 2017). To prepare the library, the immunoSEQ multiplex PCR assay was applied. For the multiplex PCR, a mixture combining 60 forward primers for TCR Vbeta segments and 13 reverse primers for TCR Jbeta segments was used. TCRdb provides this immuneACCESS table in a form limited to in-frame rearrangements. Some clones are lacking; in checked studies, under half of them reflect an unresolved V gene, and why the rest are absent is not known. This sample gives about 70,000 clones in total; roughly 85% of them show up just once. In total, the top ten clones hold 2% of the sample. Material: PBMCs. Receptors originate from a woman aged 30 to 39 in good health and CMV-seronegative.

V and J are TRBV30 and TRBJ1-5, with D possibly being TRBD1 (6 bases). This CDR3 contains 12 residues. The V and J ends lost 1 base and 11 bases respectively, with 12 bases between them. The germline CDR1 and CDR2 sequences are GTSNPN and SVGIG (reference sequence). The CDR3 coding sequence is TGTGCCTGGAGTGCAGGGGCGCGGGCCCAGCATTTT. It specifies CAWSAGARAQHF.

The CDR3 is CASSLAPGQVNTGELFF. The CDR3 DNA reads TGTGCCAGCAGCTTAGCGCCAGGACAGGTCAACACCGGGGAGCTGTTTTTT. The V and J genes are TRBV7-6 and TRBJ2-2, with 7 bases lining up with TRBD1. Germline V gene sequence: CDR1 SGHVS, CDR2 FNYEAQ. The junction had 6 bases not matched to a gene; V was cut back by 0 bases and J by 2 bases. The CDR3 length is 17 residues.

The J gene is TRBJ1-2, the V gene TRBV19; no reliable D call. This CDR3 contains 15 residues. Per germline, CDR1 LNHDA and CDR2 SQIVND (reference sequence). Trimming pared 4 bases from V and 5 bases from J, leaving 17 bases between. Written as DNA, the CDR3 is TGTGCCAGTAGTAACCGCCCGGAGGGCCCGTATGGCTACACCTTC. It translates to CASSNRPEGPYGYTF.

The CDR3 sequence: CASSARQGRVTEAFF. The CDR3 DNA sequence: TGTGCCAGCAGTGCAAGACAGGGAAGGGTCACTGAAGCTTTCTTT. The chain uses TRBV2 and TRBJ1-1, with TRBD1 matching 7 bases. CDR1 SNHLY and CDR2 FYNNEI come from the germline V gene. The CDR3 runs 15 residues. The V and J ends lost 4 bases and 4 bases, in that order; junction bases with no gene match: 9.

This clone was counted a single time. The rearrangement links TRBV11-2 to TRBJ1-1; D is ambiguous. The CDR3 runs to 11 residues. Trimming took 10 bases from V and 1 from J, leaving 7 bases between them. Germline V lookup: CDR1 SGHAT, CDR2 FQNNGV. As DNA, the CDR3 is TGTGCCACCTCTCCGAACACTGAAGCTTTCTTT. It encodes CATSPNTEAFF.

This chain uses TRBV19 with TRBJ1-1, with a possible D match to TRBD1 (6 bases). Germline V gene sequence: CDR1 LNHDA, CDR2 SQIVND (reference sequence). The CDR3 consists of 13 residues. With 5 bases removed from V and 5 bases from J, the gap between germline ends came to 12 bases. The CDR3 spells CASSPKGGTEAFF. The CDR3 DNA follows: TGTGCCAGTAGTCCCAAGGGGGGGACTGAAGCTTTCTTT.

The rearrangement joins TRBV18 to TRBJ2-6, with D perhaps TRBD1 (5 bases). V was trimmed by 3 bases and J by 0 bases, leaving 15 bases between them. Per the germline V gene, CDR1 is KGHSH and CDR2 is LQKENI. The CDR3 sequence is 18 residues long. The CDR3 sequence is CASSPKGVDFSGANVLTF. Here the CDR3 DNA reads TGTGCCAGCTCACCGAAAGGGGTCGACTTCTCTGGGGCCAACGTCCTGACTTTC.

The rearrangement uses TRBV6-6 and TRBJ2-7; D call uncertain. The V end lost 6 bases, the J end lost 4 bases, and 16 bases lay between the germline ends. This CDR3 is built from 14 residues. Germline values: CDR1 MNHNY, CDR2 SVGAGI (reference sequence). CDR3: CASRTLGQTYEQYF. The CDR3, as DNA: TGTGCCAGCAGAACCCTAGGTCAAACGTACGAGCAGTACTTC.

The CDR3 spells CATSRDRVVGEETQYF. As DNA, the CDR3 is TGTGCCACCAGCAGAGATCGAGTTGTGGGAGAGGAGACCCAGTACTTC. The chain carries TRBV15 and TRBJ2-5; D possibly corresponds to TRBD2 (5 bases). Germline V gives CDR1 LNHNV, CDR2 YYDKDF (reference sequence). Deletions cut 0 bases from V and 5 bases from J, with 16 bases between. The CDR3 has 16 amino acids.

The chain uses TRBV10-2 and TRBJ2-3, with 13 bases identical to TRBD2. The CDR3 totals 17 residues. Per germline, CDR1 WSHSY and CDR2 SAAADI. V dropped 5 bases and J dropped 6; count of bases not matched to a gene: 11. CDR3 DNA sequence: TGCGCCAGCAGTTTCGAACTAGCGGGAGGGCCAGGGGATACGCAGTATTTT. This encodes CASSFELAGGPGDTQYF.